This T cell receptor beta chain was sequenced during a study of T cells in Graves' hyperthyroidism and ophthalmopathy. Whole-study context: Specimen type is peripheral blood, collected at initial diagnosis prior to any treatment.

Patients with ophthalmopathy all had a Clinical Activity Score of at least 3, a NOSPECS grade of at least 4 and duration under 3 months. Using around 10 ml of fresh peripheral blood, PBMCs were prepared. Note on this clonotype: Its matching antigen is unknown.

Study-wide results and limits: Ophthalmopathy was told apart from stable hyperthyroidism by a 13 V-J model.

Germline CDR1 and CDR2: LNHDA and SQIVND (reference sequence). The CDR3 sequence is 14 residues long. Trimming removed 5 bases from V and 7 bases from J, with 14 bases in between. TCR beta CDR3 regions were amplified from RNA transcripts. Researchers ran a first-round RT-PCR on the TCR CDR3 using the HTBI primer set. One entry per CDR3 protein results from TCRdb running MiXCR on the multiplex PCR reads. The top ten hold approximately 29% of the sample, which has 300,000 to 500,000 distinct CDR3 sequences, roughly an eighth seen once. Sequencing input: blood. This TCR was recovered from a man aged 50 or older with Graves' ophthalmopathy. This chain connects TRBV19 to TRBJ2-2; D uncertain. In nucleotides, the CDR3 is TGTGCCAGTAGTGCCACGCGGTACGTCGGGGAGCTGTTTTTT. Residues: CASSATRYVGELFF.